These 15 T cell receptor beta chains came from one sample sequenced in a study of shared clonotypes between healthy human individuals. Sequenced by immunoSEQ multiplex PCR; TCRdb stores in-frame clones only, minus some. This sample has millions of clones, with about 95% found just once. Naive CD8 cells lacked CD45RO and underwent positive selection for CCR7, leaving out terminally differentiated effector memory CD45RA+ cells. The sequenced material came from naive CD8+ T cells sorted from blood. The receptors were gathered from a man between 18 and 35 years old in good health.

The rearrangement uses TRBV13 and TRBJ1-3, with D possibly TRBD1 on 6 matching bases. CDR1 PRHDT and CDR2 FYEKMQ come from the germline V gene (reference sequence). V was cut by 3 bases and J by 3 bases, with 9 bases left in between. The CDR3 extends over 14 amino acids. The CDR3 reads CASSFRTVGNTIYF. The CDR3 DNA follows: TGTGCCAGCAGCTTTAGGACAGTTGGAAACACCATATATTTT.

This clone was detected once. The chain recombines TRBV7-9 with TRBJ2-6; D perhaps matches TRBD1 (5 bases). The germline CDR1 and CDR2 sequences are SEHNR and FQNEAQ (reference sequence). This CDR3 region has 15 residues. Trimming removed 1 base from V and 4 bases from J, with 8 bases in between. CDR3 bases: TGTGCCAGCAGCTTAGTGACAGCCGGGGCCAACGTCCTGACTTTC. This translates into CASSLVTAGANVLTF.

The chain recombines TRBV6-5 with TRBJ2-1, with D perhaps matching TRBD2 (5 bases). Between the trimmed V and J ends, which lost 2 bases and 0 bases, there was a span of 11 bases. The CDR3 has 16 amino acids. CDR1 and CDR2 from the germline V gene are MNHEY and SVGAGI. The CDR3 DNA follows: TGTGCCAGCAGTTACATGGGGAGAGCCTCCTACAATGAGCAGTTCTTC. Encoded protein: CASSYMGRASYNEQFF.

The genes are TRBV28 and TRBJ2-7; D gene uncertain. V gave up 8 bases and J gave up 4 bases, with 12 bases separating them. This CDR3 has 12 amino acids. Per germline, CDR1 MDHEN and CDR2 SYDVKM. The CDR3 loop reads CASEGVAYEQYF. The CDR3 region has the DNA TGTGCCAGCGAAGGTGTTGCATACGAGCAGTACTTC.

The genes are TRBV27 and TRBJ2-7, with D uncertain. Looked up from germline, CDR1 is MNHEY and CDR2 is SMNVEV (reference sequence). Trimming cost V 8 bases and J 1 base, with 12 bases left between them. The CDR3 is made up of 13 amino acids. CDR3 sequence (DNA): TGTGCCAGCGGCCGCCAGATATCCTACGAGCAGTACTTC. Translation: CASGRQISYEQYF.

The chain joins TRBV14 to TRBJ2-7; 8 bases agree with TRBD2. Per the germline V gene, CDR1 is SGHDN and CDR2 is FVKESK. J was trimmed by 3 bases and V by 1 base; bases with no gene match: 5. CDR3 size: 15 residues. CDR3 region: CASSQAGGAVYEQYF. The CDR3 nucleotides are TGTGCCAGCAGCCAAGCCGGGGGGGCCGTCTACGAGCAGTACTTC.

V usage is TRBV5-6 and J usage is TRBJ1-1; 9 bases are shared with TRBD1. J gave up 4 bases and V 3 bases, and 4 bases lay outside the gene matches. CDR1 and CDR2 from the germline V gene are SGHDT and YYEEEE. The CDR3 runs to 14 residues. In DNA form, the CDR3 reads TGTGCCAGCAGCTCGACAGGGGGTAGCACTGAAGCTTTCTTT. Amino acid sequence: CASSSTGGSTEAFF.

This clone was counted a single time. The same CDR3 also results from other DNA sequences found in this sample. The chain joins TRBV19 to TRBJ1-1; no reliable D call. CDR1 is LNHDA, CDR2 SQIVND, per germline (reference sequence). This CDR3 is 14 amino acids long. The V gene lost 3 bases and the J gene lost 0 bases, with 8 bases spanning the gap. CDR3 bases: TGTGCCAGTAGTATGGGCAGTATGAACACTGAAGCTTTCTTT. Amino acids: CASSMGSMNTEAFF. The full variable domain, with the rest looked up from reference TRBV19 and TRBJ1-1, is DGGITQSPKYLFRKEGQNVTLSCEQNLNHDAMYWYRQDPGQGLRLIYYSQIVNDFQKGDIAEGYSVSREKKESFPLTVTSAQKNPTAFYLCASSMGSMNTEAFFGQGTRLTVV.

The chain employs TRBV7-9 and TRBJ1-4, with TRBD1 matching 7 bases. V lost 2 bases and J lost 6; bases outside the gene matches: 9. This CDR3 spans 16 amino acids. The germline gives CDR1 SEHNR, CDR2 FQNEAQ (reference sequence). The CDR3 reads CASSLPMAGGHEKLFF. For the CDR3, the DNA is TGTGCCAGCAGCTTACCGATGGCAGGGGGTCATGAAAAACTGTTTTTT.

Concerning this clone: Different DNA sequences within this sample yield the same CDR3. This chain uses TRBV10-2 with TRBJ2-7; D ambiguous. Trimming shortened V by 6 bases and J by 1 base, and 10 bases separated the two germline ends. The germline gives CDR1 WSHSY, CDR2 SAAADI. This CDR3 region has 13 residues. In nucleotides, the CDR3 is TGCGCCAGCAGCGTAGGTGGTTCCTACGAGCAGTACTTC. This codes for CASSVGGSYEQYF.

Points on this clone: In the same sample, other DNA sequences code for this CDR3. The CDR3 loop is CASSVVPDTDTQYF. DNA of the CDR3: TGTGCCAGCAGCGTAGTACCGGACACAGATACGCAGTATTTT. The chain combines TRBV9 with TRBJ2-3; D gene ambiguous. V was shortened by 0 bases and J by 2 bases, with 7 bases between the two germline ends. The germline gives CDR1 SGDLS, CDR2 YYNGEE. This CDR3 has 14 amino acids.

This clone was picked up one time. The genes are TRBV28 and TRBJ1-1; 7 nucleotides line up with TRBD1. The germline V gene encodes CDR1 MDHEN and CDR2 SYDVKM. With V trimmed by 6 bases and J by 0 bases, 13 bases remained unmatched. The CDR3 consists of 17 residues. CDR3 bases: TGTGCCAGCAGCATAGGGACAGATAGCTTCATGAACACTGAAGCTTTCTTT. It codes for CASSIGTDSFMNTEAFF.

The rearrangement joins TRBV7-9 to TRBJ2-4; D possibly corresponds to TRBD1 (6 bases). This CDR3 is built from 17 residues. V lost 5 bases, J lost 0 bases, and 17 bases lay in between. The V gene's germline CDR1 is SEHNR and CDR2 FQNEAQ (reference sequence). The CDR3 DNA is TGTGCCAGCAGCCCGATCCTAACAGGGAAAGCCAAAAACATTCAGTACTTC. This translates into CASSPILTGKAKNIQYF.

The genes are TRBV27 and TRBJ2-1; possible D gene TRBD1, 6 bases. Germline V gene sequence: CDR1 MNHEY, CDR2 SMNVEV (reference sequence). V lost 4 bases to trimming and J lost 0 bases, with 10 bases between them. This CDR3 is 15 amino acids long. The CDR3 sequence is CASSSGASSYNEQFF. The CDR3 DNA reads TGTGCCAGCAGTTCAGGGGCCAGCTCCTACAATGAGCAGTTCTTC.

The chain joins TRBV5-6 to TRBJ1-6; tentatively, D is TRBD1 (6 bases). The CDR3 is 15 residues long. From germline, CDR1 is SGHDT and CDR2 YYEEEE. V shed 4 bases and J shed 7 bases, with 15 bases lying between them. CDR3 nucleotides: TGTGCCAGCAGCGTCACACAGGGTAACAATTCACCCCTCCACTTT. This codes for CASSVTQGNNSPLHF.